The 30 T cell receptor beta chains below were found in one sample sequenced in a study of OX40 agonist ivuxolimab in advanced cancers. The repertoire was sequenced with immunoSEQ multiplex PCR; TCRdb's copy has only in-frame clones and lacks some. The sample has about 78,000 clones, roughly 92% seen once. The sample in question was CD4+ or CD8+ T cells sorted from blood, obtained in a trial of the OX40 agonist ivuxolimab. The receptors shown here come from an adult with an advanced solid tumor such as melanoma, head and neck, liver or kidney cancer.

The chain links TRBV7-2 to TRBJ2-7; D is perhaps TRBD1 (5 bases). This CDR3 contains 13 residues. Deletions cut 4 bases from V and 0 bases from J, with 7 bases between. CDR1 is SGHTA, CDR2 FQGNSA, per germline. For the CDR3, the DNA is TGTGCCAGCAGCTCTAGGGGCTCCTACGAGCAGTACTTC. Residues: CASSSRGSYEQYF.

V is TRBV2 and J is TRBJ2-1; 9 bases match TRBD2. J lost 10 bases, V lost 8 bases, and 9 bases had no gene match. The CDR3 has 13 residues. CDR1 is SNHLY, CDR2 FYNNEI, per germline. Written as DNA, the CDR3 is TGTGCCAGCGGGTTAGCGGGAGTAGGCGAGCAGTTCTTC. This codes for CASGLAGVGEQFF.

The rearrangement links TRBV4-2 to TRBJ2-1; 14 bases are shared with TRBD2. The CDR3 spans 17 residues. V shed 1 base, J shed 3 bases, and the junction held 2 bases outside the gene matches. The germline V gene encodes CDR1 LGHNA and CDR2 YNFKEQ. The CDR3 loop reads CASSQVGTSGGYNEQFF. The CDR3 DNA reads as TGTGCCAGCAGCCAAGTGGGGACTAGCGGGGGCTACAATGAGCAGTTCTTC.

This chain uses TRBV19 with TRBJ2-2; D possibly corresponds to TRBD1 (6 bases). This CDR3 region has 16 residues. Per the germline V gene, CDR1 is LNHDA and CDR2 is SQIVND (reference sequence). V lost 6 bases and J 4 bases, leaving 18 bases between the germline ends. CDR3: CASRSTWGRGTGELFF. The DNA for the CDR3 is TGTGCCAGTAGGTCCACGTGGGGCAGGGGCACCGGGGAGCTGTTTTTT.

V and J are TRBV4-1 and TRBJ2-3; possible D gene TRBD1, 5 bases. Trimming left V 1 base short and J 1 base short, with 15 bases between. Germline V gene sequence: CDR1 MGHRA, CDR2 YSYEKL. The CDR3 is 17 residues long. The chain's CDR3 is CASSQVGASKGTDTQYF. CDR3 nucleotides: TGCGCCAGCAGCCAAGTTGGGGCTTCTAAGGGCACAGATACGCAGTATTTT.

This chain joins TRBV15 and TRBJ1-6; D gene unclear. This CDR3 is 14 amino acids long. Trimming pared 6 bases from V and 0 bases from J, leaving 6 bases between. Germline V gives CDR1 LNHNV, CDR2 YYDKDF (reference sequence). CDR3 sequence (DNA): TGTGCCACCAGTTTAAGCTCCTATAATTCACCCCTCCACTTT. It yields the protein CATSLSSYNSPLHF.

The chain is built from TRBV18 and TRBJ1-1; D is perhaps TRBD1 (5 bases). This CDR3 spans 15 amino acids. Deletions cut 3 bases from V and 2 bases from J, with 13 bases between. The germline V gene has CDR1 KGHSH and CDR2 LQKENI. CDR3 coding DNA: TGTGCCAGCTCACCGGACATTAGACTAAACACTGAAGCTTTCTTT. Protein: CASSPDIRLNTEAFF. The variable domain in full, with the rest retrieved from reference TRBV18 and TRBJ1-1, is NAGVMQNPRHLVRRRGQEARLRCSPMKGHSHVYWYRQLPEEGLKFMVYLQKENIIDESGMPKERFSAEFPKEGPSILRIQQVVRGDSAAYFCASSPDIRLNTEAFFGQGTRLTVV.

This chain joins TRBV5-1 and TRBJ2-5, with D hard to call. The CDR3 sequence is 13 residues long. Trimming removed 4 bases from V and 0 bases from J, with 7 bases in between. Germline-derived CDR1 and CDR2 are SGHRS and YFSETQ. CDR3 DNA: TGCGCCAGCAGCGTCGAGTACCAAGAGACCCAGTACTTC. Residues: CASSVEYQETQYF.

J is TRBJ2-5 and V is TRBV14; TRBD2 matches 8 bases. V gave up 5 bases and J gave up 7 bases; unmatched junction bases: 6. This CDR3 contains 13 residues. Germline assignment: CDR1 SGHDN and CDR2 FVKESK. The CDR3 protein is CASSASGSRTQYF. For the CDR3, the DNA is TGTGCCAGCAGCGCGAGCGGGAGTAGGACCCAGTACTTC. The full variable domain, its missing parts supplied by reference TRBV14 and TRBJ2-5, is EAGVTQFPSHSVIEKGQTVTLRCDPISGHDNLYWYRRVMGKEIKFLLHFVKESKQDESGMPNNRFLAERTGGTYSTLKVQPAELEDSGVYFCASSASGSRTQYFGPGTRLLVL.

V gene TRBV6-6 combines with J gene TRBJ2-5, with D maybe TRBD1 (5 bases). V lost 6 bases, J lost 4 bases, and 9 bases lay in between. Germline CDR1 and CDR2: MNHNY and SVGAGI (reference sequence). This CDR3 spans 12 amino acids. CDR3 region: CASSRQRETQYF. CDR3 DNA: TGTGCCAGCAGCCGACAGCGAGAGACCCAGTACTTC.

The chain recombines TRBV30 with TRBJ1-5; D possibly corresponds to TRBD1 (5 bases). Germline values: CDR1 GTSNPN, CDR2 SVGIG (reference sequence). Trimming took off 3 bases at V and 2 bases at J, with 20 bases between the two ends. CDR3 length equals 17 residues. The CDR3: CAWRRLGGVEGNQPQHF. CDR3 nucleotide sequence: TGTGCCTGGAGACGGCTTGGAGGGGTGGAGGGCAATCAGCCCCAGCATTTT.

The CDR3 nucleotides are TGTGCCAGCAGTGTGTCTGGGTATCAGCCCCAGCATTTT. Its translation: CASSVSGYQPQHF. The chain carries TRBV6-1 and TRBJ1-5; the D is unclear. This CDR3 region has 13 residues. Germline CDR1 is MNHNS and CDR2 is SASEGT. The ends were cut back, 4 bases at V and 5 bases at J, with 9 bases in the middle.

The chain combines TRBV11-2 with TRBJ1-1; the D gene is possibly TRBD1 (5 bases). V lost 5 bases to trimming and J lost 0 bases, with 19 bases between them. The CDR3 has 17 residues. CDR1 and CDR2 (germline): SGHAT, FQNNGV. The CDR3 loop is CASSRTVRADMNTEAFF. The DNA of the CDR3 is TGTGCCAGCAGCCGCACTGTCAGGGCTGATATGAACACTGAAGCTTTCTTT.

The chain has TRBV4-2 and TRBJ1-3; 7 nucleotides agree with TRBD1. This CDR3 comprises 14 residues. Germline CDR1 and CDR2: LGHNA and YNFKEQ. After removal of 3 bases from V and 4 bases from J, the junction contained 3 bases not matched to a gene. CDR3 bases: TGTGCCAGCAGCCAGACGGACAGGGGAAACACCATATATTTT. Translation gives CASSQTDRGNTIYF.

The chain is built from TRBV19 and TRBJ2-5; D gene uncertain. V was cut by 3 bases and J by 2 bases, with 10 bases left in between. The CDR3 spans 14 residues. CDR1 and CDR2 (germline): LNHDA, SQIVND (reference sequence). Written as DNA, the CDR3 is TGTGCCAGTAGTATGCGGCAGGATCAAGAGACCCAGTACTTC. Amino acid sequence: CASSMRQDQETQYF. Full variable domain (rest looked up from reference TRBV19 and TRBJ2-5): DGGITQSPKYLFRKEGQNVTLSCEQNLNHDAMYWYRQDPGQGLRLIYYSQIVNDFQKGDIAEGYSVSREKKESFPLTVTSAQKNPTAFYLCASSMRQDQETQYFGPGTRLLVL.

This clone occurred a few times. The V and J genes are TRBV4-2 and TRBJ1-6; 7 nucleotides match TRBD1. The length of the CDR3 is 15 residues. Germline-derived CDR1 and CDR2 are LGHNA and YNFKEQ. The V gene end was trimmed by 3 bases and the J gene end by 6 bases; junction bases not matched to a gene: 5. The CDR3 bases are TGTGCCAGCAGCCATGGACAGGCAGCTAATTCACCCCTCCACTTT. Translating it yields CASSHGQAANSPLHF.

This clone occurred once. V gene TRBV19 combines with J gene TRBJ2-3, with D maybe TRBD2 (6 bases). V lost 7 bases and J 0 bases, leaving 17 bases between the germline ends. The CDR3 extends over 16 amino acids. CDR1 is LNHDA, CDR2 SQIVND, per germline (reference sequence). DNA for the CDR3: TGTGCCAGTACCTTGAACAGCGGGCTTAGCACAGATACGCAGTATTTT. Protein product: CASTLNSGLSTDTQYF.

This clone has a handful of counts. Written as DNA, the CDR3 is TGTGCCAGCAGTGATGCAAACAGGGGGCGGTATGAGCAGTTCTTC. Protein sequence: CASSDANRGRYEQFF. V is TRBV25-1 and J is TRBJ2-1, with 9 bases lining up with TRBD1. With 3 bases clipped from V and 8 bases from J, the junction kept 8 bases outside the gene matches. The germline V gene has CDR1 MGHDK and CDR2 SYGVNS. The CDR3 is made up of 15 amino acids.

The chain has TRBV29-1 and TRBJ1-3, with 7 bases lining up with TRBD1. CDR3 size: 13 residues. Germline lookup yields CDR1 SQVTM and CDR2 ANQGSEA. Germline trimming cut 7 bases from V and 1 base from J; bases unmatched to any gene: 4. The CDR3 protein is CSGRTGSGNTIYF. CDR3 DNA sequence: TGCAGCGGGCGGACAGGATCTGGAAACACCATATATTTT.

The CDR3 coding sequence is TGTGCCAGCAGCTTAGCGAGGCGGGAACTCGGAAACACCATATATTTT. Translated: CASSLARRELGNTIYF. The chain couples TRBV7-8 to TRBJ1-3; no definite D call. This CDR3 has 16 residues. V was pared by 0 bases and J by 4 bases, with 13 bases between. CDR1 SGHVS and CDR2 FQNEAQ come from the germline V gene.

The chain employs TRBV27 and TRBJ2-7; tentative D call: TRBD1 (6 bases). The CDR3 extends over 15 amino acids. The V end lost 5 bases, the J end lost 2 bases, and 16 bases lay between the germline ends. Germline-derived CDR1 and CDR2 are MNHEY and SMNVEV (reference sequence). CDR3 nucleotide sequence: TGTGCCAGCAGTCTCCGGGCAGGGGCCCCCTACGAGCAGTACTTC. Translation gives CASSLRAGAPYEQYF.

The chain carries TRBV11-2 and TRBJ2-1; weak D call: TRBD2 (7 bases). The germline V gene has CDR1 SGHAT and CDR2 FQNNGV. Trimming pared 5 bases from V and 2 bases from J, leaving 16 bases between. The CDR3 sequence is 16 residues long. The CDR3 loop is CASSPLGGGTYNEQFF. For the CDR3, the DNA is TGTGCCAGCAGCCCTCTGGGCGGGGGCACCTACAATGAGCAGTTCTTC.

This chain uses TRBV30 with TRBJ1-5; the D gene is possibly TRBD1 (6 bases). The V end lost 0 bases, the J end lost 6 bases, and 15 bases lay between the germline ends. Germline V lookup: CDR1 GTSNPN, CDR2 SVGIG (reference sequence). CDR3 length: 15 amino acids. Here the CDR3 DNA reads TGTGCCTGGAGTGTGGGAACAGGGAAGGCTCAGCCCCAGCATTTT. Protein product: CAWSVGTGKAQPQHF.

The V call is TRBV2, the J call TRBJ2-1; 7 nucleotides agree with TRBD2. After removal of 9 bases from V and 6 bases from J, the junction contained 5 bases not matched to a gene. Germline CDR1 reads SNHLY; CDR2 reads FYNNEI. The CDR3 runs 12 residues. This CDR3 is CASQREGNEQFF. DNA for the CDR3: TGTGCCAGTCAAAGGGAGGGCAATGAGCAGTTCTTC.

The gene calls are TRBV7-8 and TRBJ2-1; TRBD2 agrees at 11 bases. V lost 5 bases to trimming and J lost 6 bases; unmatched junction nucleotides: 18. The V gene's germline CDR1 is SGHVS and CDR2 FQNEAQ. This CDR3 comprises 19 residues. The CDR3 nucleotides are TGTGCCAGCAGCCAAACGTCCCTAGCGGGGGGTTCCCTTAGCAATGAGCAGTTCTTC. Translating it yields CASSQTSLAGGSLSNEQFF.

This clone was counted once. J is TRBJ1-2 and V is TRBV7-8; D remains unclear. The CDR3 loop spans 13 amino acids. V was trimmed by 5 bases and J by 7 bases, leaving 14 bases between them. CDR1 SGHVS and CDR2 FQNEAQ come from the germline V gene. The CDR3: CASSLLQGSGYTF. The CDR3 DNA is TGTGCCAGCAGCCTCCTCCAAGGGAGTGGCTACACCTTC.

This sequence joins TRBV11-2 and TRBJ1-1, with TRBD1 matching over 7 bases. There are 12 residues in the CDR3. V trimming: 3 bases; J trimming: 11 bases; junction bases outside the gene matches: 6. The germline V gene has CDR1 SGHAT and CDR2 FQNNGV. In DNA, the CDR3 is TGTGCCAGCAGCTTCTCAACGGACAGGGCTTTCTTT. Protein: CASSFSTDRAFF.

This chain connects TRBV4-2 to TRBJ2-3, with 12 bases fitting TRBD2. With 3 bases clipped from V and 6 bases from J, the junction kept 7 bases outside the gene matches. The CDR3 has 16 amino acids. Germline lookup yields CDR1 LGHNA and CDR2 YNFKEQ. The CDR3 nucleotides read TGTGCCAGCAGCCACCAACTAGCGGGAGGTGGGGATACGCAGTATTTT. Protein: CASSHQLAGGGDTQYF.

Regarding this clone: Compared with germline, one end of the junction differs, possibly owing to a read error. The genes are TRBV7-7 and TRBJ2-1; D remains ambiguous. CDR1 and CDR2 from the germline V gene are SSHAT and FNYEAQ (reference sequence). This CDR3 is built from 13 residues. The CDR3 DNA follows: TGTGCTAGCAGCTTAAACACGGACAATGAGCAGTTCTTC. It codes for CASSLNTDNEQFF.

V is TRBV6-6 and J is TRBJ1-4, with 8 nucleotides matching TRBD1. CDR1 and CDR2 from the germline V gene are MNHNY and SVGAGI (reference sequence). CDR3 length equals 14 residues. Trimming removed 7 bases from V and 7 bases from J; junction bases left unmatched: 8. In DNA form, the CDR3 reads TGTGCCAGCACCCAGGGGGCCGGGGTTGAAAAACTGTTTTTT. Translation gives CASTQGAGVEKLFF.